Each of the 30 T cell receptor beta chains below was sequenced from the same sample in a study of blood T cell repertoires in COVID-19. The repertoire was sequenced with immunoSEQ multiplex PCR; TCRdb's copy has only in-frame clones and lacks some. This sample has fewer than 150,000 clones; around nine tenths occur once, and the top ten carry roughly a tenth. Material for sequencing was peripheral blood. The receptors were gathered from a man aged 45-65 years with active or convalescent COVID-19.

The rearrangement links TRBV7-9 to TRBJ2-7; 7 nucleotides agree with TRBD2. The CDR3 sequence is 14 residues long. Looked up from germline, CDR1 is SEHNR and CDR2 is FQNEAQ (reference sequence). Trimming at V came to 2 bases and at J to 5 bases, leaving 6 bases not matched to a gene. The CDR3 protein is CASSLRREEDEQYF. The CDR3 DNA sequence: TGTGCCAGCAGCTTACGCCGGGAGGAAGACGAGCAGTACTTC. The full variable domain, its missing parts supplied by reference TRBV7-9 and TRBJ2-7, is DTGVSQNPRHKITKRGQNVTFRCDPISEHNRLYWYRQTLGQGPEFLTYFQNEAQLEKSRLLSDRFSAERPKGSFSTLEIQRTEQGDSAMYLCASSLRREEDEQYFGPGTRLTVT.

The rearrangement uses TRBV10-3 and TRBJ1-6; 7 nucleotides agree with TRBD1. The CDR3 runs to 15 residues. With 6 bases clipped from V and 9 bases from J, the junction kept 11 bases outside the gene matches. Germline V gene sequence: CDR1 ENHRY, CDR2 SYGVKD. The CDR3 sequence: CAISPGGSSGSPLHF. CDR3 nucleotides: TGTGCCATCAGCCCAGGGGGATCGAGCGGTTCACCCCTCCACTTT.

V usage is TRBV9 and J usage is TRBJ2-7; the match to TRBD2 covers 7 bases. Trimming removed 0 bases from V and 2 bases from J; junction bases left unmatched: 5. The germline gives CDR1 SGDLS, CDR2 YYNGEE. The CDR3 covers 15 residues. CDR3 in amino acids: CASSVAAGVTYEQYF. The CDR3 region has the DNA TGTGCCAGCAGCGTAGCGGCGGGAGTTACCTACGAGCAGTACTTC.

CDR3 sequence reads: CATSDFPKRGRSIEGIDEQFF. CDR3 DNA sequence: TGTGCCACCAGTGATTTCCCTAAGCGGGGGAGGTCAATTGAAGGAATCGATGAGCAGTTCTTC. The chain links TRBV24-1 to TRBJ2-1, with 8 bases fitting TRBD2. Per germline, CDR1 KGHDR and CDR2 SFDVKD. With 1 base clipped from V and 8 bases from J, the junction kept 24 bases outside the gene matches. This CDR3 has 21 amino acids.

The chain carries TRBV6-1 and TRBJ2-6; no reliable D call. This CDR3 spans 14 amino acids. Germline V gene data show CDR1 as MNHNS and CDR2 as SASEGT. Trimming left V 7 bases short and J 0 bases short, with 7 bases between. As DNA, the CDR3 is TGTGCCAGCATGATAGACTCTGGGGCCAACGTCCTGACTTTC. Amino acids: CASMIDSGANVLTF.

The chain joins TRBV11-2 to TRBJ2-7; 8 nucleotides align to TRBD1. The CDR3 runs 15 residues. V lost 5 bases and J lost 4; bases outside the gene matches: 10. CDR1 SGHAT and CDR2 FQNNGV come from the germline V gene. The CDR3 reads CASSPQQGALYEQYF. DNA of the CDR3: TGTGCCAGCAGCCCACAGCAGGGGGCTTTGTACGAGCAGTACTTC. The variable domain in full, with the rest retrieved from reference TRBV11-2 and TRBJ2-7, is EAGVAQSPRYKIIEKRQSVAFWCNPISGHATLYWYQQILGQGPKLLIQFQNNGVVDDSQLPKDRFSAERLKGVDSTLKIQPAKLEDSAVYLCASSPQQGALYEQYFGPGTRLTVT.

This clone was picked up one time. J is TRBJ2-4 and V is TRBV29-1; 9 bases are a match to TRBD1. Trimming removed 5 bases from V and 4 bases from J; junction bases left unmatched: 9. Germline-derived CDR1 and CDR2 are SQVTM and ANQGSEA. The CDR3 extends over 15 amino acids. CDR3 nucleotide sequence: TGCAGCGTTTCAACTCCCGGGACAGGGAAAAACATTCAGTACTTC. It codes for CSVSTPGTGKNIQYF. The full variable domain, completed using reference TRBV29-1 and TRBJ2-4, is SAVISQKPSRDICQRGTSLTIQCQVDSQVTMMFWYRQQPGQSLTLIATANQGSEATYESGFVIDKFPISRPNLTFSTLTVSNMSPEDSSIYLCSVSTPGTGKNIQYFGAGTRLSVL.

This clone was recorded once. The chain recombines TRBV6-6 with TRBJ2-7; 10 bases are shared with TRBD2. The CDR3 consists of 17 residues. The germline gives CDR1 MNHNY, CDR2 SVGAGI (reference sequence). V lost 6 bases, J lost 3 bases, and 14 bases stayed unmatched. CDR3 in amino acids: CASSRSLAGVANYEQYF. The CDR3 region has the DNA TGTGCCAGCAGCCGAAGCCTAGCGGGAGTCGCTAACTACGAGCAGTACTTC.

The V call is TRBV6-2 or TRBV6-3, the J call TRBJ2-3, with TRBD2 matching 12 bases. Germline CDR1 reads MNHEY; CDR2 reads SVGEGT. This CDR3 region has 18 residues. The V gene end was trimmed by 0 bases and the J gene end by 0 bases; junction bases not matched to a gene: 4. The CDR3 protein is CASSYSATSGSSTDTQYF. Here the CDR3 DNA reads TGTGCCAGCAGTTACTCGGCGACTAGCGGGAGTAGCACAGATACGCAGTATTTT.

The V gene is TRBV19, the J gene TRBJ1-5, with D possibly matching TRBD1 (5 bases). The CDR3 is 13 amino acids. Germline assignment: CDR1 LNHDA and CDR2 SQIVND (reference sequence). V gave up 6 bases and J gave up 5 bases, with 11 bases separating them. The CDR3 nucleotides read TGTGCCAGTAGGATCCGGGACTATCAGCCCCAGCATTTT. As protein: CASRIRDYQPQHF.

In its sample, this clone was seen a few times. The chain joins TRBV6-2 or TRBV6-3 to TRBJ2-7; 8 bases align to TRBD2. Germline V lookup: CDR1 MNHEY, CDR2 SVGEGT. This CDR3 region has 20 residues. V lost 5 bases, J lost 2 bases, and 23 bases stayed unmatched. Written as DNA, the CDR3 is TGTGCCAGCAGTGCGGGACCGCAACTTAGCCTAGCGGGTCTTGCCTACGAGCAGTACTTC. It translates to CASSAGPQLSLAGLAYEQYF.

The chain combines TRBV6-5 with TRBJ2-1; 10 positions match TRBD2. Trimming at V came to 7 bases and at J to 5 bases, leaving 8 bases not matched to a gene. This CDR3 contains 15 residues. Per the germline V gene, CDR1 is MNHEY and CDR2 is SVGAGI. The CDR3 reads CASILTSGLNNEQFF. The CDR3 DNA reads TGTGCCAGCATCCTGACTAGCGGGCTGAACAATGAGCAGTTCTTC.

The chain couples TRBV1 to TRBJ2-1; TRBD2 is taken as the D call from the table, unchecked against the DNA. TRBV1 is reported as a pseudogene. This CDR3 comprises 16 residues. The CDR3 bases are TGCACCAGCAGCCAAGGGAGGGGACTCCCGCCCAATGAGCAGTTCTTC. This sequence encodes CTSSQGRGLPPNEQFF.

This clone was observed a few times. V and J are TRBV4-3 and TRBJ2-5; TRBD2 matches 11 bases. Unmatched junction bases numbered 7, after V lost 0 bases and J lost 7 bases. The germline V gene has CDR1 LGHNA and CDR2 YSLEER. There are 16 residues in the CDR3. The CDR3 DNA reads TGCGCCAGCAGCCAAGATACTAGCGGGAGTGGGGGGACCCAGTACTTC. This sequence encodes CASSQDTSGSGGTQYF.

The J gene is TRBJ2-4, the V gene TRBV29-1; TRBD1 is a possible D gene (7 bases). CDR1 and CDR2 from the germline V gene are SQVTM and ANQGSEA. The length of the CDR3 is 15 residues. With 7 bases removed from V and 1 base from J, the gap between germline ends came to 17 bases. The CDR3 protein is CSAAWQGGAKNIQYF. The CDR3 region has the DNA TGCAGCGCCGCCTGGCAGGGGGGTGCCAAAAACATTCAGTACTTC.

This clone was recorded only once. The chain couples TRBV3-1 (or the pseudogene TRBV3-2) to TRBJ2-1, with 7 bases that match TRBD2. Losses at the gene ends were 1 base for V and 2 bases for J; bases not matched to a gene: 2. The germline V gene has CDR1 LGHDT and CDR2 YNNKEL (reference sequence). The CDR3 is 15 residues long. DNA of the CDR3: TGTGCCAGCAGCCAAGGTCGGGGGGCCTACAATGAGCAGTTCTTC. Its protein is CASSQGRGAYNEQFF.

The table lists this clone with a few counts. The rearrangement joins TRBV6-2 or TRBV6-3 to TRBJ1-1, with 8 bases aligning to TRBD1. The V gene's germline CDR1 is MNHEY and CDR2 SVGEGT. V dropped 5 bases and J dropped 4; count of bases not matched to a gene: 12. The CDR3 is 16 residues long. The CDR3 reads CASSRPDRVIGTEAFF. DNA of the CDR3: TGTGCCAGCAGTCGGCCGGACAGGGTGATTGGCACTGAAGCTTTCTTT.

The chain combines TRBV2 with TRBJ1-1, with D perhaps matching TRBD1 (5 bases). In germline, CDR1 is SNHLY, CDR2 FYNNEI. The CDR3 covers 13 residues. V lost 11 bases, J lost 0 bases, and 13 bases lay in between. CDR3 protein: CAHIVTVNTEAFF. For the CDR3, the DNA is TGTGCCCACATCGTGACAGTGAACACTGAAGCTTTCTTT.

The chain uses TRBV3-1 (or the pseudogene TRBV3-2) and TRBJ1-5; 9 bases are a match to TRBD1. The germline gives CDR1 LGHDT, CDR2 YNNKEL (reference sequence). This CDR3 spans 14 amino acids. Trimming removed 1 base from V and 9 bases from J; junction bases left unmatched: 4. The CDR3 sequence is CASSQGQGDRPQHF. As DNA, the CDR3 is TGTGCCAGCAGCCAAGGACAGGGGGACCGGCCCCAGCATTTT.

The chain uses TRBV18 and TRBJ1-1; D is uncertain. In germline, CDR1 is KGHSH, CDR2 LQKENI. The CDR3 extends over 12 amino acids. Trimming pared 5 bases from V and 4 bases from J, leaving 8 bases between. This CDR3 reads CASSVAPTEAFF. CDR3 in DNA: TGTGCCAGCTCAGTAGCCCCCACTGAAGCTTTCTTT.

This clone was counted only a few times. The same CDR3 is also encoded by other DNA sequences in this sample. The gene calls are TRBV10-2 and TRBJ2-3, with D hard to call. V lost 0 bases and J lost 0, with 7 bases in between. The V gene's germline CDR1 is WSHSY and CDR2 SAAADI. This CDR3 is built from 15 residues. The CDR3 nucleotides are TGCGCCAGCAGTGAGTCCCCTACTAGCACAGATACGCAGTATTTT. As protein: CASSESPTSTDTQYF.

The CDR3 nucleotides are TGTGCCAGCAGCCGATCAGGGGGCGCCTACGAGCAGTACTTC. It translates to CASSRSGGAYEQYF. V gene TRBV11-3 combines with J gene TRBJ2-7, with 8 bases fitting TRBD1. The germline CDR1 and CDR2 sequences are SGHNT and YENEEA. V trimming: 5 bases; J trimming: 2 bases; junction bases outside the gene matches: 5. The CDR3 is 14 residues long.

The chain is built from TRBV7-2 and TRBJ2-3; TRBD2 agrees at 8 bases. The V and J ends lost 2 bases and 1 base, in that order; junction bases with no gene match: 2. Germline CDR1 and CDR2: SGHTA and FQGNSA. The CDR3 has 15 amino acids. CDR3 sequence reads: CASSLQAGGTDTQYF. CDR3 nucleotide sequence: TGTGCCAGCAGCTTACAAGCGGGGGGCACAGATACGCAGTATTTT. Looking up the rest from reference TRBV7-2 and TRBJ2-3 gives the full variable domain: GAGVSQSPSNKVTEKGKDVELRCDPISGHTALYWYRQSLGQGLEFLIYFQGNSAPDKSGLPSDRFSAERTGGSVSTLTIQRTQQEDSAVYLCASSLQAGGTDTQYFGPGTRLTVL.

The chain uses TRBV2 and TRBJ2-1, with D tentatively TRBD1 (5 bases). This CDR3 is built from 16 residues. CDR1 is SNHLY and CDR2 is FYNNEI in the germline V gene. Trimming pared 2 bases from V and 7 bases from J, leaving 18 bases between. CDR3 DNA sequence: TGTGCCAGCAGTGAATGGCGCAGGGCCGTCGGAAATGAGCAGTTCTTC. Translated, it gives CASSEWRRAVGNEQFF.

The V gene is TRBV28, the J gene TRBJ1-6; no definite D call. Germline V gene sequence: CDR1 MDHEN, CDR2 SYDVKM. V was pared by 2 bases and J by 7 bases, with 9 bases between. The CDR3 length is 14 residues. CDR3 loop: CASSLQRRNSPLHF. CDR3 bases: TGTGCCAGCAGTTTACAGAGGCGGAATTCACCCCTCCACTTT.

This clone is a singleton in its sample. This rearrangement joins TRBV12-3 or TRBV12-4 to TRBJ1-2, with no clear D. V was pared by 3 bases and J by 8 bases, with 10 bases between. This CDR3 contains 12 residues. The CDR3: CASSFAGYGYTF. In nucleotides, the CDR3 is TGTGCCAGCAGTTTTGCGGGATACGGCTACACCTTC.

This clone was recorded only once. This sequence joins TRBV24-1 and TRBJ2-7; TRBD2 agrees at 11 bases. CDR3 length: 16 residues. The ends lost 4 bases at V and 3 bases at J; junction bases unmatched: 7. The germline CDR1 and CDR2 sequences are KGHDR and SFDVKD. The CDR3 region has the DNA TGTGCCACCAGTGACCAAACTAGCGGGAGTCTCTACGAGCAGTACTTC. Protein sequence: CATSDQTSGSLYEQYF.

The CDR3 is CASSRGRAQETQYF. In DNA, the CDR3 is TGTGCCAGCAGCCGCGGGAGGGCCCAAGAGACCCAGTACTTC. The chain is built from TRBV7-9 and TRBJ2-5; the match to TRBD2 covers 9 bases. This CDR3 spans 14 amino acids. J was trimmed by 1 base and V by 5 bases; bases with no gene match: 2. In germline, CDR1 is SEHNR, CDR2 FQNEAQ (reference sequence). Together with reference TRBV7-9 and TRBJ2-5, the CDR3 gives the full variable domain: DTGVSQNPRHKITKRGQNVTFRCDPISEHNRLYWYRQTLGQGPEFLTYFQNEAQLEKSRLLSDRFSAERPKGSFSTLEIQRTEQGDSAMYLCASSRGRAQETQYFGPGTRLLVL.

This clone was recorded once. V usage is TRBV18 and J usage is TRBJ2-7; tentatively, D is TRBD1 (5 bases). The germline V gene encodes CDR1 KGHSH and CDR2 LQKENI. The V end was cut by 4 bases, the J end by 5 bases, with 9 bases between. The CDR3 contains 12 residues. The CDR3 DNA reads as TGTGCCAGCTCACAGACAGTTAACGAGCAGTACTTC. It yields the protein CASSQTVNEQYF.

This clone was seen more than once but under ten times. The chain carries TRBV5-1 and TRBJ1-2; D ambiguous. CDR3 length equals 14 residues. Looked up from germline, CDR1 is SGHRS and CDR2 is YFSETQ. Trimming took 4 bases from V and 8 from J, leaving 18 bases between them. The CDR3 sequence is CASSPGSWETGYTF. In DNA form, the CDR3 reads TGCGCCAGCAGCCCTGGGTCTTGGGAGACCGGCTACACCTTC. The full variable domain, its missing parts supplied by reference TRBV5-1 and TRBJ1-2, is KAGVTQTPRYLIKTRGQQVTLSCSPISGHRSVSWYQQTPGQGLQFLFEYFSETQRNKGNFPGRFSGRQFSNSRSEMNVSTLELGDSALYLCASSPGSWETGYTFGSGTRLTVV.